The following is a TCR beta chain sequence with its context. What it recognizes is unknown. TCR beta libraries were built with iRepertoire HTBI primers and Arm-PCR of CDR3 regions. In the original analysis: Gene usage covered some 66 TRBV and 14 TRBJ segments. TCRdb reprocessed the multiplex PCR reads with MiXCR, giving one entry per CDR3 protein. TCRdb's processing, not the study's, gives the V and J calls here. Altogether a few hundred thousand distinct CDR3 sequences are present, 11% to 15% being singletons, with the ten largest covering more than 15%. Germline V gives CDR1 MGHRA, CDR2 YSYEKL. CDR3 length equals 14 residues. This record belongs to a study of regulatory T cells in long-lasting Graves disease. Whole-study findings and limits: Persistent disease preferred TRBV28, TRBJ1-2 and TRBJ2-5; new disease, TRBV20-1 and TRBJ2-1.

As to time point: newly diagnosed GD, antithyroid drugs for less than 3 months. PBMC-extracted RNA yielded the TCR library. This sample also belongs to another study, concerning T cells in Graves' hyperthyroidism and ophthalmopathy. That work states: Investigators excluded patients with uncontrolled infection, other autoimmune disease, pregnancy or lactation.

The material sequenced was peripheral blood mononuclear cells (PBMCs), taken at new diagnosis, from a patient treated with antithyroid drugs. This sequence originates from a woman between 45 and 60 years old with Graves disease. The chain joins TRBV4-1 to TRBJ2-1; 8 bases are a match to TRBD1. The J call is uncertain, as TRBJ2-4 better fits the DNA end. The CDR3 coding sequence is TGCGCCAGCAGCCAAGGGGACAGGCAGATTAGTCAGTACTTC. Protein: CASSQGDRQISQYF.